Described below is a single T cell receptor beta chain sequence and its context. The material for each subset, its genomic DNA, was split evenly across several immunoSEQ plates. The assay was immunoSEQ multiplex PCR, and TCRdb's table has in-frame clones only and misses some. The data contain just over 2,000,000 clones, just under 95% of them singletons. The germline CDR1 and CDR2 sequences are MDHEN and SYDVKM. V was pared by 6 bases and J by 6 bases, with 12 bases between. This CDR3 is built from 13 residues. This specimen comes from a study of shared clonotypes between healthy human individuals. Naive CD8 cells lacked CD45RO, underwent positive selection for CCR7 and left out terminally differentiated effector memory CD45RA+ cells.

The sample consisted of naive CD8+ T cells sorted from blood. The rearrangement uses TRBV28 and TRBJ1-3, with D possibly being TRBD1 (5 bases). This clonotype was obtained from a man aged 18 to 30 in good health. In DNA, the CDR3 is TGTGCCAGCAGGGAGGGACCCGAAAACACCATATATTTT. This gives the protein CASREGPENTIYF.